The T cell receptor beta chain under discussion was sequenced for a study of blood T cells in healthy people across ages. Findings and caveats of the study: Researchers report that TCR beta diversity correlated strongly with naive T cell percentage. More naive CD4+ cells and higher diversity were found in long-lived than in aged donors. Researchers said unsorted PBMCs prevented a conclusive naive versus antigen-experienced comparison.

PCR was performed a second time for roughly 7 to 11 cycles using a sample-barcoded 5' primer and a J-beta primer mix. Through a template-switch adaptor with 12 random nucleotides, each cDNA molecule received a tag. MiXCR, run by TCRdb on the 5' RACE reads, gives a single entry per CDR3 protein. The repertoire holds fewer than 2 million distinct CDR3 sequences, with about 39% as singletons. The CDR3 is 15 residues long. Deletions cut 0 bases from V and 4 bases from J, with 15 bases between. Germline V gives CDR1 DFQATT, CDR2 SNEGSKA (reference sequence). This clonotype has just a few counts. No antigen is known for it.

This receptor was obtained from a human donor in good health. The rearrangement joins TRBV20-1 to TRBJ2-5; D gene uncertain. Source material: blood. CDR3 sequence reads: CSARDRIKALETQYF. CDR3 coding DNA: TGCAGTGCTAGAGATAGAATAAAAGCGCTAGAGACCCAGTACTTC.